These 18 T cell receptor beta chains share one sample of origin, sequenced in a study of blood T cell repertoires in COVID-19. Generated by immunoSEQ multiplex PCR, the TCRdb table keeps only in-frame clones and is missing some. The data hold about 310,000 clones, with around 87% observed a single time. Sequenced input: peripheral blood. The receptors derive from a man in his fifties with active or convalescent COVID-19.

V gene TRBV27 combines with J gene TRBJ2-1; 8 nucleotides match TRBD2. Per germline, CDR1 MNHEY and CDR2 SMNVEV (reference sequence). This CDR3 contains 16 residues. The V segment lost 7 bases and the J segment 3 bases; nucleotides outside the gene matches: 11. The CDR3 sequence is CASTSALAGSYNEQFF. The CDR3 nucleotides are TGTGCCAGCACCTCCGCCCTAGCGGGTAGCTACAATGAGCAGTTCTTC.

This sequence joins TRBV27 and TRBJ1-5; D gene ambiguous. CDR3 length: 13 amino acids. V lost 0 bases and J 4 bases, leaving 4 bases between the germline ends. Germline CDR1 and CDR2: MNHEY and SMNVEV (reference sequence). Here the CDR3 DNA reads TGTGCCAGCAGTTTATCCCTGAATCAGCCCCAGCATTTT. Protein sequence: CASSLSLNQPQHF.

The chain is built from TRBV11-2 and TRBJ1-3, with 7 bases aligning to TRBD1. Per germline, CDR1 SGHAT and CDR2 FQNNGV. V was clipped by 3 bases and J by 3 bases; unmatched bases: 14. The CDR3 has 18 amino acids. The CDR3 region has the DNA TGTGCCAGCAGCTTGAGACTGCGCGACAGGGTCGATGGAAACACCATATATTTT. Translation: CASSLRLRDRVDGNTIYF.

About this clone itself: Additional DNA sequences in this sample encode the identical CDR3. This chain links TRBV3-1 (or the pseudogene TRBV3-2) with TRBJ2-1, with a weak D call TRBD2 (5 bases). The germline V gene encodes CDR1 LGHDT and CDR2 YNNKEL (reference sequence). Trimming pared 0 bases from V and 6 bases from J, leaving 9 bases between. The CDR3 contains 14 residues. The CDR3 protein is CASSQDERGNEQFF. CDR3 nucleotide sequence: TGTGCCAGCAGCCAAGACGAACGGGGCAATGAGCAGTTCTTC.

This clone was detected once. The chain has TRBV2 and TRBJ1-2; TRBD1 might be the D (6 bases). CDR3 length equals 12 residues. The germline V gene encodes CDR1 SNHLY and CDR2 FYNNEI. V was clipped by 7 bases and J by 6 bases, with 12 bases between them. CDR3 sequence: CASKQGGDGYTF. The CDR3 DNA reads TGTGCCAGCAAACAGGGTGGAGATGGCTACACCTTC.

Written as DNA, the CDR3 is TGTGCCAGCAGTTTATACGGGGGCTACGAGCAGTACTTC. This sequence encodes CASSLYGGYEQYF. The V and J genes are TRBV27 and TRBJ2-7; D is possibly TRBD2 (6 bases). This CDR3 has 13 residues. V was clipped by 1 base and J by 3 bases, with 7 bases between them. CDR1 and CDR2 (germline): MNHEY, SMNVEV (reference sequence).

This clone was seen a single time. V gene TRBV7-8 combines with J gene TRBJ1-2; the D is unclear. V was pared by 5 bases and J by 5 bases, with 18 bases between. CDR3 length: 15 amino acids. Germline V gives CDR1 SGHVS, CDR2 FQNEAQ. As DNA, the CDR3 is TGTGCCAGCAGCGGCAGGACCGCGGGAGGGTATGGCTACACCTTC. Residues: CASSGRTAGGYGYTF.

The chain joins TRBV5-1 to TRBJ2-3; 7 bases fit TRBD2. This CDR3 is built from 17 residues. Germline values: CDR1 SGHRS, CDR2 YFSETQ. V was pared by 4 bases and J by 6 bases, with 17 bases of the junction left unmatched. The CDR3 coding sequence is TGCGCCAGCAGCCCCTCCTTGGGGGGGAGGGCCGCCGATACGCAGTATTTT. The encoded protein is CASSPSLGGRAADTQYF.

The CDR3 is CASSPVGTTADTQYF. Written as DNA, the CDR3 is TGTGCCAGCAGCCCGGTAGGGACAACCGCAGATACGCAGTATTTT. V and J are TRBV7-6 and TRBJ2-3, with D perhaps TRBD1 (6 bases). The V gene's germline CDR1 is SGHVS and CDR2 FNYEAQ. Trimming left V 5 bases short and J 4 bases short, with 16 bases between. The CDR3 consists of 15 residues.

The rearrangement joins TRBV18 to TRBJ2-1; 8 bases agree with TRBD2. The germline CDR1 and CDR2 sequences are KGHSH and LQKENI. With 1 base clipped from V and 2 bases from J, the junction kept 10 bases outside the gene matches. This CDR3 comprises 18 residues. The CDR3 spells CASSPLDTSGNTYNEQFF. CDR3 DNA sequence: TGTGCCAGCTCACCACTCGATACTAGCGGAAATACCTACAATGAGCAGTTCTTC.

This clone was seen more than once but under ten times. V is TRBV5-6 and J is TRBJ1-1; D ambiguous. Germline V lookup: CDR1 SGHDT, CDR2 YYEEEE. The V end was cut by 0 bases, the J end by 7 bases, with 13 bases between. The CDR3 loop spans 14 amino acids. Written as DNA, the CDR3 is TGTGCCAGCAGCTTGGGGCAGGCATTCCTTGAAGCTTTCTTT. Protein product: CASSLGQAFLEAFF. Complete variable domain (other parts from reference TRBV5-6 and TRBJ1-1): DAGVTQSPTHLIKTRGQQVTLRCSPKSGHDTVSWYQQALGQGPQFIFQYYEEEERQRGNFPDRFSGHQFPNYSSELNVNALLLGDSALYLCASSLGQAFLEAFFGQGTRLTVV.

CDR3 DNA: TGTGCCAGTAGTACATTCCAGGGGATTTTGGGGACCGGGGAGCTGTTTTTT. This gives the protein CASSTFQGILGTGELFF. The chain carries TRBV19 and TRBJ2-2, with D perhaps TRBD1 (6 bases). V gave up 4 bases and J gave up 5 bases, with 20 bases separating them. Germline values: CDR1 LNHDA, CDR2 SQIVND (reference sequence). This CDR3 comprises 17 residues.

The CDR3 nucleotides read TGTGCCAGCAGCTTGGACGGCGGACTTGTAAGCTCCTACAATGAGCAGTTCTTC. Protein sequence: CASSLDGGLVSSYNEQFF. The genes are TRBV5-4 and TRBJ2-1; the D gene is possibly TRBD2 (5 bases). Trimming shortened V by 0 bases and J by 0 bases, and 16 bases separated the two germline ends. CDR1 is SGHNT, CDR2 YYREEE, per germline (reference sequence). The CDR3 loop spans 18 amino acids.

The chain's CDR3 is CASSLGQGGREQYF. The CDR3 coding sequence is TGTGCCAGCTCACTAGGACAGGGGGGACGCGAGCAGTACTTC. The chain combines TRBV18 with TRBJ2-7, with 10 bases identical to TRBD1. The J segment lost 6 bases and the V segment lost 4 bases, leaving 6 bases of the junction unmatched. The CDR3 sequence is 14 residues long. CDR1 and CDR2 from the germline V gene are KGHSH and LQKENI.

V and J are TRBV7-2 and TRBJ2-2, with a tentative D call TRBD2 (5 bases). CDR3 length: 14 amino acids. V was shortened by 2 bases and J by 4 bases, with 8 bases between the two germline ends. Germline V gene lookup returns CDR1 SGHTA and CDR2 FQGNSA. The CDR3 is CASSLLGSTGELFF. The DNA of the CDR3 is TGTGCCAGCAGCTTACTGGGGAGCACCGGGGAGCTGTTTTTT.

The chain recombines TRBV5-4 with TRBJ1-4, with D perhaps TRBD1 (5 bases). Looked up from germline, CDR1 is SGHNT and CDR2 is YYREEE (reference sequence). Deletions cut 4 bases from V and 3 bases from J, with 16 bases between. The CDR3 has 16 amino acids. This CDR3 reads CASSHGGRSSNEKLFF. The CDR3, as DNA: TGTGCCAGCAGCCACGGGGGACGATCGTCTAATGAAAAACTGTTTTTT. The full variable domain, in which reference TRBV5-4 and TRBJ1-4 provide the parts outside the CDR3, is ETGVTQSPTHLIKTRGQQVTLRCSSQSGHNTVSWYQQALGQGPQFIFQYYREEENGRGNFPPRFSGLQFPNYSSELNVNALELDDSALYLCASSHGGRSSNEKLFFGSGTQLSVL.

The chain joins TRBV2 to TRBJ1-5; D ambiguous. Germline values: CDR1 SNHLY, CDR2 FYNNEI. CDR3 size: 15 residues. The V end was cut by 7 bases, the J end by 2 bases, with 15 bases between. This CDR3 is CASIPNGGGNQPQHF. In DNA form, the CDR3 reads TGTGCCAGCATCCCAAACGGAGGAGGCAATCAGCCCCAGCATTTT.

The chain carries TRBV24-1 and TRBJ2-2; TRBD2 might be the D (5 bases). Trimming removed 12 bases at V and 2 bases at J, with 12 bases between. The CDR3 runs to 13 residues. Germline CDR1 and CDR2: KGHDR and SFDVKD. The CDR3 loop is CASLAPNTGELFF. In nucleotides, the CDR3 is TGTGCCTCTTTAGCGCCCAACACCGGGGAGCTGTTTTTT.